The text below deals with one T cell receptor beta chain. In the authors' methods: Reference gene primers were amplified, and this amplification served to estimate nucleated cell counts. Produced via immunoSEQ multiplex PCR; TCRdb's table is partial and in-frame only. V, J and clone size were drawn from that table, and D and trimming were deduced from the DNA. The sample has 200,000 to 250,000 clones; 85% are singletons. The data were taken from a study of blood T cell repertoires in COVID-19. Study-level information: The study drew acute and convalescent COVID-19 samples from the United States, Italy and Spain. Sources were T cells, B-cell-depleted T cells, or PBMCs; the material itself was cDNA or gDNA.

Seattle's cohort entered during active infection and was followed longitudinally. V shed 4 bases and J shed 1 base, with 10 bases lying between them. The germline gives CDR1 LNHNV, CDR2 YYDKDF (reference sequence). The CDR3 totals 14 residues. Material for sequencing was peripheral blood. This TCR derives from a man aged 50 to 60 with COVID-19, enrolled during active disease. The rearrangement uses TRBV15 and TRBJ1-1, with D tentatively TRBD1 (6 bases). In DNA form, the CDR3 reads TGTGCCACCAGCATTAGGACAGCGAACACTGAAGCTTTCTTT. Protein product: CATSIRTANTEAFF.